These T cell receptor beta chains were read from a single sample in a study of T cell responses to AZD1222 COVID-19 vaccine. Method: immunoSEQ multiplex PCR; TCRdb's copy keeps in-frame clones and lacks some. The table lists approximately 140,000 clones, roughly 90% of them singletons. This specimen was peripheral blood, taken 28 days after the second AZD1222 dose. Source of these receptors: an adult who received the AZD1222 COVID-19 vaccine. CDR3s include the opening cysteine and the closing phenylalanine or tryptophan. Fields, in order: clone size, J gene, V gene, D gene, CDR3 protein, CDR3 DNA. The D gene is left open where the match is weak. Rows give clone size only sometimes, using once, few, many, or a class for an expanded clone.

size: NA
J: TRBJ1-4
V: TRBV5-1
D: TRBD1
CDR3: CASSSQGAYEKLFF
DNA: TGCGCCAGCAGCTCCCAGGGGGCCTATGAAAAACTGTTTTTT

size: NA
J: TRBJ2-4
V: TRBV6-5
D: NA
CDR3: CASSYSQGQAIQYF
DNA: TGTGCCAGCAGTTACTCGCAGGGTCAAGCCATTCAGTACTTC

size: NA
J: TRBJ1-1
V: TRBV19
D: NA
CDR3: CASSLLGNTEAFF
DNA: TGTGCCAGTAGCCTATTGGGGAACACTGAAGCTTTCTTT

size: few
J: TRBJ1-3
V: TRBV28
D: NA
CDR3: CASSPGDAVSSGNTIYF
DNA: TGTGCCAGCAGTCCCGGGGACGCCGTGAGTTCTGGAAACACCATATATTTT

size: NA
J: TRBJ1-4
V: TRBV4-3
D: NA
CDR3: CASSRTVGFNEKLFF
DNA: TGCGCCAGCAGCCGAACGGTGGGATTTAATGAAAAACTGTTTTTT

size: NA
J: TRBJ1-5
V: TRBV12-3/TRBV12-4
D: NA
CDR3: CASSFRPQHF
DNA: TGTGCCAGCAGTTTTCGACCCCAGCATTTT

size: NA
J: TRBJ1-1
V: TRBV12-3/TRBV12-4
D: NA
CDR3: CASSFATNTEAFF
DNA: TGTGCCAGCAGTTTTGCTACGAACACTGAAGCTTTCTTT

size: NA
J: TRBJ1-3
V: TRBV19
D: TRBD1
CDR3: CASRLDRDSGNTIYF
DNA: TGTGCCAGTAGACTCGACAGGGACTCTGGAAACACCATATATTTT

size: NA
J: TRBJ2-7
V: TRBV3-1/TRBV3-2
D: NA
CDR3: CASSQRDYEQYF
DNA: TGTGCCAGCAGCCAACGTGACTACGAGCAGTACTTC

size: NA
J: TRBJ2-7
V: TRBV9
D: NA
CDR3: CASSVLAQTYEQYF
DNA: TGTGCCAGCAGCGTACTAGCCCAGACCTACGAGCAGTACTTC

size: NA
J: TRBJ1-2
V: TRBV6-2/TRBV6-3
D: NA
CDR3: CASSRGNYGYTF
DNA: TGTGCCAGCAGTCGCGGTAACTATGGCTACACCTTC

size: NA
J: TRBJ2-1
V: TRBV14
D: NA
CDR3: CASSQGSYNEQFF
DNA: TGTGCCAGCAGCCAGGGATCCTACAATGAGCAGTTCTTC

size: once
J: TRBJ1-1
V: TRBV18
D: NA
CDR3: CASSPTSENTEAFF
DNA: TGTGCCAGCTCACCAACCAGCGAGAACACTGAAGCTTTCTTT

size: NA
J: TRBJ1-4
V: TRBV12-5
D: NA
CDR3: CASGPGPGEKLFF
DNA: TGTGCTAGTGGTCCCGGGCCAGGGGAAAAACTGTTTTTT

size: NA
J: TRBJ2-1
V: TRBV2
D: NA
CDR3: CASRTDWGEQFF
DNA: TGTGCCAGCCGGACCGATTGGGGGGAGCAGTTCTTC

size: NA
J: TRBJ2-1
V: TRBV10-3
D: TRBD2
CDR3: CAISDATSGRNEQFF
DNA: TGTGCCATCAGTGACGCGACTAGCGGGAGGAATGAGCAGTTCTTC

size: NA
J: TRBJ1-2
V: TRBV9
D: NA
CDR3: CASSLRDYGYTF
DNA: TGTGCCAGCAGCTTGAGAGACTATGGCTACACCTTC

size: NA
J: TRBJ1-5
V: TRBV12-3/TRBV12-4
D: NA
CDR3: CASSGRAGQPQHF
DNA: TGTGCCAGCAGTGGCAGGGCGGGTCAGCCCCAGCATTTT

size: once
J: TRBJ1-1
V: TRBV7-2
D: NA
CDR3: CASSLSIPTLGAFF
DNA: TGTGCCAGCAGCTTAAGTATACCGACACTGGGAGCTTTCTTT

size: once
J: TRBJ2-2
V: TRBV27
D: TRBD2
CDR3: CASGTSGMNTGELFF
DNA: TGTGCCAGTGGGACTAGCGGGATGAACACCGGGGAGCTGTTTTTT

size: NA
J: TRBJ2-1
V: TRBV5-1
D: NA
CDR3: CASSLDGAEQFF
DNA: TGCGCCAGCAGCTTGGATGGAGCGGAGCAGTTCTTC

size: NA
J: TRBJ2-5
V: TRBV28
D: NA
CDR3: CASSWTPVTVNQETQYF
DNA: TGTGCCAGCAGTTGGACTCCGGTGACTGTTAATCAAGAGACCCAGTACTTC

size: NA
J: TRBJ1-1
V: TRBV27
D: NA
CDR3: CASSLLGSEAFF
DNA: TGTGCCAGCAGTTTATTAGGCTCTGAAGCTTTCTTT

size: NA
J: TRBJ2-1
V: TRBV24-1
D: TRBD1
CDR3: CATSDWGGDRGNEQFF
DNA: TGTGCCACCAGTGATTGGGGGGGGGACAGGGGTAATGAGCAGTTCTTC

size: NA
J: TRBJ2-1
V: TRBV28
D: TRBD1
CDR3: CASSTGTGTYNEQFF
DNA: TGTGCCAGCAGTACCGGGACAGGGACCTACAATGAGCAGTTCTTC

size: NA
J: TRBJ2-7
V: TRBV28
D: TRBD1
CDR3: CATKTGGVPYEQYF
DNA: TGTGCCACCAAAACAGGGGGCGTACCCTACGAGCAGTACTTC

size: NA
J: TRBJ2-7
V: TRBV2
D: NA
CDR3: CASRREYEQYF
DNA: TGTGCCAGCAGGAGGGAATACGAGCAGTACTTC

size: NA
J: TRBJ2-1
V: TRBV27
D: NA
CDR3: CASSQGLAANNEQFF
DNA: TGTGCCAGCAGCCAGGGGCTAGCGGCCAACAATGAGCAGTTCTTC

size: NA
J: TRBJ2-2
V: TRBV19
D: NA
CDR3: CASSIMGNTGELFF
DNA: TGTGCCAGTAGTATAATGGGGAACACCGGGGAGCTGTTTTTT

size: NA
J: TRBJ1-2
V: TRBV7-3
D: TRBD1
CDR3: CASSTGQGAYGYTF
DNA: TGTGCCAGCAGCACCGGACAGGGGGCTTATGGCTACACCTTC

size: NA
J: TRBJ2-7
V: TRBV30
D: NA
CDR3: CAWTRGGTFYEQYF
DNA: TGTGCCTGGACGAGGGGGGGCACGTTCTACGAGCAGTACTTC

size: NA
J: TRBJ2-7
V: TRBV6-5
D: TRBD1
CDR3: CASSRTGVVSYEQYF
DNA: TGTGCCAGCAGCCGGACAGGGGTTGTCTCCTACGAGCAGTACTTC

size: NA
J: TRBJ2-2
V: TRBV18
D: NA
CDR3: CASSPGGTGELFF
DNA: TGTGCCAGCTCACCAGGGGGCACCGGGGAGCTGTTTTTT

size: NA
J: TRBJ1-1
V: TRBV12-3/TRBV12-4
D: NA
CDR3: CASREQGVSEAFF
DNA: TGTGCCAGCAGGGAACAGGGAGTCTCTGAAGCTTTCTTT

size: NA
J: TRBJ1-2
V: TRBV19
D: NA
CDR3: CASSIVSAAQHRGYGYTF
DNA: TGTGCCAGTAGTATAGTATCGGCAGCCCAACACCGAGGCTATGGCTACACCTTC

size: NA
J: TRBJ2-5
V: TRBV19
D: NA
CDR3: CASSIERTQGEVYF
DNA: TGTGCCAGTAGTATAGAAAGGACCCAGGGTGAGGTATACTTC

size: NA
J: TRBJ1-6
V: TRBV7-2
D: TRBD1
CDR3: CASSRGQGVNSPLHF
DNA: TGTGCCAGCAGCCGCGGACAGGGCGTTAACTCACCCCTCCACTTT

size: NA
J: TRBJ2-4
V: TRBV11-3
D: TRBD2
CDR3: CASSLLLAGGLAKNIQYF
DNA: TGTGCCAGCAGCTTACTTCTAGCGGGAGGATTAGCCAAAAACATTCAGTACTTC

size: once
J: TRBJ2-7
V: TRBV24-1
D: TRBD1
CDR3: CATSDRTGGVHEQYF
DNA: TGTGCCACCAGTGACCGGACAGGGGGCGTCCACGAGCAGTACTTC

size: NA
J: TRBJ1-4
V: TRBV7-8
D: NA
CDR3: CASSLDPLGSEKLFF
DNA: TGTGCCAGCAGCTTAGACCCGCTGGGGTCTGAAAAACTGTTTTTT

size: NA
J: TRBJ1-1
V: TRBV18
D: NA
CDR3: CASSPQGGSNTEAFF
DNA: TGTGCCAGCTCACCACAGGGGGGATCGAACACTGAAGCTTTCTTT

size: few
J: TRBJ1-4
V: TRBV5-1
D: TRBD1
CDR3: CASSVDRGVEKLFF
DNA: TGCGCCAGCAGCGTCGACAGGGGGGTGGAAAAACTGTTTTTT

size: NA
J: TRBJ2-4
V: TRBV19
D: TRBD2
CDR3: CASRWREGPKNIQYF
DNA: TGTGCCAGTAGGTGGCGGGAGGGTCCCAAAAACATTCAGTACTTC

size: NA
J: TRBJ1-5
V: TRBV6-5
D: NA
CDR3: CASSNGVQPQHF
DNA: TGTGCCAGCAGTAACGGAGTCCAGCCCCAGCATTTT

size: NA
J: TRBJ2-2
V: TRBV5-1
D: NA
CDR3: CASSLGVTGELFF
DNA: TGCGCCAGCAGCTTGGGAGTGACCGGGGAGCTGTTTTTT

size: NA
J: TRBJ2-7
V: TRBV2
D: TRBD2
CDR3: CASKKLAGAYEQYF
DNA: TGTGCCAGCAAGAAACTAGCGGGGGCCTACGAGCAGTACTTC

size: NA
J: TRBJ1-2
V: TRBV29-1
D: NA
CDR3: CSVEGDGGIYGYTF
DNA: TGCAGCGTTGAAGGGGACGGGGGGATCTATGGCTACACCTTC

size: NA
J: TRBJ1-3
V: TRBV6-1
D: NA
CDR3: CASSDPGKGSGNTIYF
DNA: TGTGCCAGCAGTGACCCTGGGAAAGGGTCTGGAAACACCATATATTTT

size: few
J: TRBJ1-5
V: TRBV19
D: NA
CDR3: CASSQGTTYSNQPQHF
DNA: TGTGCCAGTAGCCAAGGGACAACGTATAGCAATCAGCCCCAGCATTTT

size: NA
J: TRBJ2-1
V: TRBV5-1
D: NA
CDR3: CASSLLAGTNYNEQFF
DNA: TGCGCCAGCAGCTTGTTAGCCGGGACGAACTACAATGAGCAGTTCTTC

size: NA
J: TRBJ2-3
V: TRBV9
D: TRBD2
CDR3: CASSVVGLAVTDTQYF
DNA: TGTGCCAGCAGCGTAGTCGGACTAGCGGTAACAGATACGCAGTATTTT

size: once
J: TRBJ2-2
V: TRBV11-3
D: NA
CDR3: CASSPRGSRGTGELFF
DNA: TGTGCCAGCAGCCCACGGGGCTCCAGGGGCACCGGGGAGCTGTTTTTT